There are a few counts of the clone carrying this T cell receptor (beta chain). Its target is not known. These data originate in a study of beta chain features in type 1 diabetes. Findings of the study overall: Fewer insertions but more deletions were seen at VDJ junctions in type 1 diabetes patients. These data did not resolve whether HLA type affects TCRB rearrangement. Healthy donors had naive, central memory and Treg TCRB repertoires that appeared less similar than those seen among patients.

Averaging about 100 mL, one heparinised blood draw was given by each donor. cDNA synthesis used the whole RNA isolate, giving expressed TCRB sequences. Clones were sequenced by immunoSEQ multiplex PCR, and TCRdb holds only the in-frame ones, with some missing. This sample carries some 100,000 clones, about two fifths of them seen once, and the ten largest clones take more than 0.06%. Trimming left V 0 bases short and J 9 bases short, with 16 bases between. The CDR3 is 14 residues long. From germline, CDR1 is SGHRS and CDR2 YFSETQ. This TCR was recovered from a woman aged 18-29 years in good health. The source material was stem cell memory CD4+ T cells from blood. The chain combines TRBV5-1 with TRBJ2-7, with D perhaps TRBD2 (5 bases). The CDR3 here is CASSLVEVGATQYF. Written as DNA, the CDR3 is TGCGCCAGCAGCTTGGTCGAAGTGGGAGCAACGCAGTACTTC.